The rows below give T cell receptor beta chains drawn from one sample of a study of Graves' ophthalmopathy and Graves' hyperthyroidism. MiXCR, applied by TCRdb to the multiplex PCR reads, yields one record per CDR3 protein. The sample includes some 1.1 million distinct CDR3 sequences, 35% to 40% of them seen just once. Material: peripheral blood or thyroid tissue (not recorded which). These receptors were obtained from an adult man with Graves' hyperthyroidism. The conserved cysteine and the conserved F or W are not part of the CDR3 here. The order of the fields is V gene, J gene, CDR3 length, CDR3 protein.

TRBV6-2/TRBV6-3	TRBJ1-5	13	ASGGLRVLNQPQH
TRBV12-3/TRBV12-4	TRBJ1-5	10	ASTKGNQPQH
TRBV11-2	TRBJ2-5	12	ASSPIGTEETQY
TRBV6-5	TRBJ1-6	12	ASSPGPYNSPLH
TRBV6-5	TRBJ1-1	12	ASRRQGPNTEAF
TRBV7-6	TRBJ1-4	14	ASSLALGQNQPKLF
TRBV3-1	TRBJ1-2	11	ASSHLSGGGYT
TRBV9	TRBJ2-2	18	ASSSAQVAWEGENTGELF
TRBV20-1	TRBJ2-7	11	SARAGILYEQY
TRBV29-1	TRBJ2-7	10	SPRDSAYEQY
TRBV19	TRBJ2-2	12	ASSPQVTTGELF
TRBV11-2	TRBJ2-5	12	ASSPGTGQEAQY
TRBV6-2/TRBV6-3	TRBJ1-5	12	ASSTRRGNQPQH
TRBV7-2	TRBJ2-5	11	ATSRDNQETQY
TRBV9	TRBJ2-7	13	ASSGGDWYSYEQY
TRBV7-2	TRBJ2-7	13	ASSFGTSGSYEQY
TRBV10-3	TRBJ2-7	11	AISDYQQDEQY
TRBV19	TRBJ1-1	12	VSSIRGRGWEAF
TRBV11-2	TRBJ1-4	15	ASSVNHDPFGNEKLF
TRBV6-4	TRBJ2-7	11	AGSDSGEREQY
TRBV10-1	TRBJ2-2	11	ASSYSPTGELF